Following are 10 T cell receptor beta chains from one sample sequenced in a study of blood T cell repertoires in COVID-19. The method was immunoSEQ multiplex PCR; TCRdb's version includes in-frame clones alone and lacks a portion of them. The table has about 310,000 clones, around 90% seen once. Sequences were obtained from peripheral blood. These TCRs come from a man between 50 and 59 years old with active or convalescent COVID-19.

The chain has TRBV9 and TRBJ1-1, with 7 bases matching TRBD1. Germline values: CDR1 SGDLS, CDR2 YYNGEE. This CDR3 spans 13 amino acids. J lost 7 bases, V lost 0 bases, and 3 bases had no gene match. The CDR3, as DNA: TGTGCCAGCAGCGTAGTGACAGGGAGTGAAGCTTTCTTT. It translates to CASSVVTGSEAFF.

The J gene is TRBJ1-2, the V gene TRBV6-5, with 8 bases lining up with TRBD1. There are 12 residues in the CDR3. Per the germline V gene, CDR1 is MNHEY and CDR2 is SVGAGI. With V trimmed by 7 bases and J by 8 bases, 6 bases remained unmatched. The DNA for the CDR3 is TGTGCCAGCACCGACAGGGGTGGCGGCTACACCTTC. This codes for CASTDRGGGYTF.

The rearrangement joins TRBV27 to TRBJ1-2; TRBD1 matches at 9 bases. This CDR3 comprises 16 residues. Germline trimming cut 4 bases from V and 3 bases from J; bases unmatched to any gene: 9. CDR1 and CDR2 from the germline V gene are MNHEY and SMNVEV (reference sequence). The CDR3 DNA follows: TGTGCCAGCAGTTCTTCCGGGACAGGGTATGACTATGGCTACACCTTC. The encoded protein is CASSSSGTGYDYGYTF.

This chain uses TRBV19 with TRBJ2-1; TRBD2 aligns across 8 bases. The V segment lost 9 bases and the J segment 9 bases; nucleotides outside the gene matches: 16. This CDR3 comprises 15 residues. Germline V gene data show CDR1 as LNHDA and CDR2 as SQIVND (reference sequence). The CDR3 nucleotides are TGTGCCAGCGGGAGAGCGGGAGAAAATCTTAGTGAGCAGTTCTTC. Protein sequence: CASGRAGENLSEQFF.

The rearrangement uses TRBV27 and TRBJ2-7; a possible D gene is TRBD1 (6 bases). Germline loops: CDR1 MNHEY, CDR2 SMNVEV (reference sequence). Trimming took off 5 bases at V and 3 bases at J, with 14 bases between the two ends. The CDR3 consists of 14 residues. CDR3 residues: CASSPNRVVYEQYF. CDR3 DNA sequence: TGTGCCAGCAGTCCAAACAGGGTGGTCTACGAGCAGTACTTC.

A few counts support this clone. The CDR3 region is CASSQEGQGPQPQHF. The CDR3 region has the DNA TGTGCCAGCAGCCAAGAGGGCCAGGGGCCTCAGCCCCAGCATTTT. The genes are TRBV4-2 and TRBJ1-5; tentatively, D is TRBD1 (6 bases). CDR1 and CDR2 from the germline V gene are LGHNA and YNFKEQ. CDR3 length: 15 residues. V was pared by 0 bases and J by 6 bases, with 12 bases between.

CDR3 region: CASSLSRDRGHTF. The CDR3 nucleotides are TGTGCCAGCAGTCTCTCCCGGGACAGGGGACACACCTTC. The chain links TRBV28 to TRBJ1-2; 10 nucleotides agree with TRBD1. The ends lost 5 bases at V and 12 bases at J; junction bases unmatched: 9. Germline-derived CDR1 and CDR2 are MDHEN and SYDVKM. This CDR3 comprises 13 residues.

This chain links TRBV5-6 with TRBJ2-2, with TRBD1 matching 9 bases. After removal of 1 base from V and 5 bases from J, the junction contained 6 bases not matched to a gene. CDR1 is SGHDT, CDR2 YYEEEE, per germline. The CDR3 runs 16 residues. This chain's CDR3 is CASSLRGQGRTGELFF. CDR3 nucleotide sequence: TGTGCCAGCAGCTTGAGGGGACAGGGTAGGACCGGGGAGCTGTTTTTT.

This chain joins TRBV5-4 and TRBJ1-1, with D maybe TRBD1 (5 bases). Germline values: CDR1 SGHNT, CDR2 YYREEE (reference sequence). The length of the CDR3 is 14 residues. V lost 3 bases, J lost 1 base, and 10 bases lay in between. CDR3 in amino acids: CASSWGGSNTEAFF. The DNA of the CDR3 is TGTGCCAGCAGCTGGGGGGGGTCGAACACTGAAGCTTTCTTT.

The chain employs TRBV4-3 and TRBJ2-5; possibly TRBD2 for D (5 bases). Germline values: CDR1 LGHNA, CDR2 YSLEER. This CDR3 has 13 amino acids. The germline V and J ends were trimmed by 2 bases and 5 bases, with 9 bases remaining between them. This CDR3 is CASSQRTLETQYF. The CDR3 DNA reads TGCGCCAGCAGCCAAAGGACTCTTGAGACCCAGTACTTC.